These 27 T cell receptor beta chains originate from one sample sequenced in a study of T cells after yellow fever vaccination. MiXCR was run by TCRdb on the 5' RACE reads, yielding one entry per CDR3 protein. The sample has approximately 110,000 distinct CDR3 sequences; more than 6% are singletons. Sequenced here: CD4+ T cells sorted from PBMCs, sampled more than 8 days after the first yellow fever vaccination. These receptors came from a man in his late teens or twenties who received the YFV17D yellow fever vaccine.

This clonotype was seen repeatedly, ten times or more. V usage is TRBV11-2 and J usage is TRBJ2-1; D gene unclear. The V and J ends lost 2 bases and 5 bases respectively, with 7 bases between them. CDR3 length: 13 residues. From germline, CDR1 is SGHAT and CDR2 FQNNGV. This CDR3 is CASSLRRDNEQFF. The CDR3 DNA is TGTGCCAGCAGCTTACGCAGAGACAATGAGCAGTTCTTC. Full variable domain (rest looked up from reference TRBV11-2 and TRBJ2-1): EAGVAQSPRYKIIEKRQSVAFWCNPISGHATLYWYQQILGQGPKLLIQFQNNGVVDDSQLPKDRFSAERLKGVDSTLKIQPAKLEDSAVYLCASSLRRDNEQFFGPGTRLTVL.

On this clonotype: The junction departs from the called germline gene at one end, perhaps through a read error. The chain recombines TRBV20-1 with TRBJ2-5; no clear D. The CDR3 length is 10 residues. CDR1 and CDR2 (germline): DFQATT, SNEGSKA (reference sequence). The CDR3 spells CSAPEETQNF. The CDR3 DNA reads TGCAGTGCTCCCGAAGAGACCCAGAACTTC.

This clonotype turned up a few times. The rearrangement links TRBV12-3 or TRBV12-4 to TRBJ1-5; the D gene is possibly TRBD1 (5 bases). The V end lost 0 bases, the J end lost 6 bases, and 12 bases lay between the germline ends. The CDR3 runs 15 residues. The CDR3 bases are TGTGCCAGCAGTTTAGCGGGGCTGAGGGGTCAGCCCCAGCATTTT. It codes for CASSLAGLRGQPQHF.

This clonotype was picked up a small number of times. The V call is TRBV7-9, the J call TRBJ2-1; D might be TRBD1 (6 bases). The ends were cut back, 8 bases at V and 6 bases at J, with 23 bases in the middle. CDR1 is SEHNR, CDR2 FQNEAQ, per germline (reference sequence). The CDR3 sequence is 16 residues long. CDR3 sequence: CASFIATGKFRNEQFF. CDR3 DNA: TGTGCCAGCTTCATCGCTACAGGGAAATTTCGCAATGAGCAGTTCTTC.

This rearrangement joins TRBV30 to TRBJ2-7, with TRBD2 matching 11 bases. Trimming cost V 2 bases and J 2 bases; bases outside gene matches: 2. CDR1 is GTSNPN, CDR2 SVGIG, per germline (reference sequence). The CDR3 is made up of 14 amino acids. CDR3 nucleotide sequence: TGTGCCTGGAGTCCGACTAGCGGGGCCTACGAGCAGTACTTC. The encoded protein is CAWSPTSGAYEQYF. The full variable domain, rest sourced from reference TRBV30 and TRBJ2-7, is SQTIHQWPATLVQPVGSPLSLECTVEGTSNPNLYWYRQAAGRGLQLLFYSVGIGQISSEVPQNLSASRPQDRQFILSSKKLLLSDSGFYLCAWSPTSGAYEQYFGPGTRLTVT.

As regards this clonotype: A much larger clone differs by one base, so this may be a read error. The chain recombines TRBV5-1 with TRBJ2-1; D might be TRBD1 (5 bases). This CDR3 contains 14 residues. CDR1 and CDR2 from the germline V gene are SGHRS and YFSETQ. The V end was cut by 0 bases, the J end by 4 bases, with 8 bases between. CDR3 nucleotides: TGCGCCAGCAGCTTGGTGGACATTTACAATGAGCAGTTCTTC. It yields the protein CASSLVDIYNEQFF.

This clonotype was recorded at least ten times. The chain carries TRBV2 and TRBJ2-7; D possibly corresponds to TRBD2 (5 bases). The CDR3 length is 15 residues. Trimming cost V 3 bases and J 4 bases, with 16 bases left between them. In germline, CDR1 is SNHLY, CDR2 FYNNEI. CDR3 coding DNA: TGTGCCAGCAGTGATTTCCCGGGGAAAAGGTACGAGCAGTACTTC. This translates into CASSDFPGKRYEQYF.

In its sample, this clonotype was seen a few times. The rearrangement links TRBV4-1 to TRBJ1-1; 9 bases fit TRBD1. Germline V gene lookup returns CDR1 MGHRA and CDR2 YSYEKL. The J segment lost 3 bases and the V segment lost 2 bases, leaving 7 bases of the junction unmatched. The CDR3 spans 16 residues. In DNA, the CDR3 is TGCGCCAGCAGCCAAATAAACCGGGACAGGGACACTGAAGCTTTCTTT. Its protein product is CASSQINRDRDTEAFF.

V usage is TRBV6-2 or TRBV6-3 and J usage is TRBJ2-5; D is ambiguous. The CDR3 consists of 13 residues. The germline gives CDR1 MNHEY, CDR2 SVGEGT. Trimming removed 0 bases from V and 5 bases from J, with 7 bases in between. CDR3 protein: CASSYSLGETQYF. Written as DNA, the CDR3 is TGTGCCAGCAGTTACTCGTTGGGCGAGACCCAGTACTTC.

This clonotype was detected ten times or more. This rearrangement joins TRBV12-3 or TRBV12-4 to TRBJ1-5; TRBD1 might be the D (5 bases). V gave up 3 bases and J gave up 5 bases, with 8 bases separating them. The CDR3 consists of 13 residues. The CDR3 coding sequence is TGTGCCAGCAGTTTTGCGGGGGATCAGCCCCAGCATTTT. Amino acids: CASSFAGDQPQHF.

This clonotype showed up many times. This sequence joins TRBV5-1 and TRBJ2-1; D is possibly TRBD1 (5 bases). V was cut by 4 bases and J by 0 bases, with 20 bases left in between. This CDR3 contains 18 residues. The germline V gene encodes CDR1 SGHRS and CDR2 YFSETQ. CDR3 region: CASSPALKTGSSYNEQFF. The CDR3 coding sequence is TGCGCCAGCAGCCCCGCCTTGAAAACAGGTAGCTCCTACAATGAGCAGTTCTTC.

The rearrangement uses TRBV15 and TRBJ1-5; D remains unclear. V was trimmed by 3 bases and J by 4 bases, leaving 7 bases between them. The CDR3 has 13 amino acids. Germline CDR1 is LNHNV and CDR2 is YYDKDF (reference sequence). The CDR3 bases are TGTGCCACCAGCAGGGACGTAAATCAGCCCCAGCATTTT. It translates to CATSRDVNQPQHF.

This clonotype was seen many times. The chain joins TRBV4-1 to TRBJ2-3, with D tentatively TRBD2 (6 bases). Trimming took off 0 bases at V and 8 bases at J, with 27 bases between the two ends. The V gene's germline CDR1 is MGHRA and CDR2 YSYEKL. The CDR3 contains 19 residues. The CDR3, as DNA: TGCGCCAGCAGCCAAGATCCGTACGGCAGGAGCCTAGCGTCGGGTACGCAGTATTTT. This gives the protein CASSQDPYGRSLASGTQYF.

This clonotype appeared many times. This rearrangement joins TRBV11-2 to TRBJ2-1; D gene ambiguous. Germline values: CDR1 SGHAT, CDR2 FQNNGV. V was clipped by 5 bases and J by 3 bases, with 8 bases between them. The CDR3 has 13 amino acids. Written as DNA, the CDR3 is TGTGCCAGCAGCAGTGGTGGCTACAATGAGCAGTTCTTC. This gives the protein CASSSGGYNEQFF.

At least ten counts were recorded for this clonotype. V usage is TRBV4-1 and J usage is TRBJ2-3, with D uncertain. V lost 4 bases to trimming and J lost 2 bases, with 7 bases between them. CDR1 MGHRA and CDR2 YSYEKL come from the germline V gene. The CDR3 covers 13 residues. DNA for the CDR3: TGCGCCAGCAGCCCCTTGTTCACAGATACGCAGTATTTT. Its translation is CASSPLFTDTQYF.

This clonotype was counted many times. V gene TRBV4-3 combines with J gene TRBJ2-1, with no clear D. Trimming took 4 bases from V and 0 from J, leaving 13 bases between them. This CDR3 region has 16 residues. The germline gives CDR1 LGHNA, CDR2 YSLEER. The CDR3 nucleotides read TGCGCCAGCAGCCCTGGTAGGGCCAGCTCCTACAATGAGCAGTTCTTC. This encodes CASSPGRASSYNEQFF.

By share, this clonotype ranks as medium-sized (0.01 to 0.1%). This rearrangement joins TRBV5-1 to TRBJ2-7; D gene uncertain. The CDR3 runs to 15 residues. V dropped 2 bases and J dropped 0 bases, with 12 bases sitting between them. CDR1 SGHRS and CDR2 YFSETQ come from the germline V gene. This CDR3 reads CASSLGPASSYEQYF. CDR3 in DNA: TGCGCCAGCAGCTTAGGACCGGCAAGCTCCTACGAGCAGTACTTC. Full variable domain (rest looked up from reference TRBV5-1 and TRBJ2-7): KAGVTQTPRYLIKTRGQQVTLSCSPISGHRSVSWYQQTPGQGLQFLFEYFSETQRNKGNFPGRFSGRQFSNSRSEMNVSTLELGDSALYLCASSLGPASSYEQYFGPGTRLTVT.

Remarks on this clonotype: This may come from a read error, since a much larger clone is one base off. This chain links TRBV10-3 with TRBJ1-2; D is unresolved. This CDR3 is built from 13 residues. Germline V CDR1 and CDR2: ENHRY, SYGVKD. The CDR3: CAIRESGRRGYTF. CDR3 nucleotide sequence: TGTGCCATCAGGGAGTCGGGTCGGCGCGGCTACACCTTC.

V and J are TRBV11-2 and TRBJ2-2; the match to TRBD1 covers 12 bases. Trimming removed 5 bases from V and 4 bases from J; junction bases left unmatched: 11. This CDR3 region has 18 residues. Germline CDR1 SGHAT, CDR2 FQNNGV. CDR3 in DNA: TGTGCCAGCAGCCGGCCGGGACAGGGGGCTCGGGGCACCGGGGAGCTGTTTTTT. It encodes CASSRPGQGARGTGELFF.

This clonotype was recorded many times. The gene calls are TRBV5-1 and TRBJ1-2, with D uncertain. The CDR3 loop spans 14 amino acids. V lost 8 bases to trimming and J lost 0 bases, with 14 bases between them. Germline CDR1 and CDR2: SGHRS and YFSETQ. The CDR3 DNA sequence: TGCGCCAGTTCCGTGGTGGATCCTAACTATGGCTACACCTTC. Translation: CASSVVDPNYGYTF. Full variable domain (outside the CDR3, taken from reference TRBV5-1 and TRBJ1-2): KAGVTQTPRYLIKTRGQQVTLSCSPISGHRSVSWYQQTPGQGLQFLFEYFSETQRNKGNFPGRFSGRQFSNSRSEMNVSTLELGDSALYLCASSVVDPNYGYTFGSGTRLTVV.

This clonotype was counted many times. The CDR3 nucleotides read TGTGCCACCAGTGATTTGTGGACGGCGGGCACAGATACGCAGTATTTT. Translation: CATSDLWTAGTDTQYF. The rearrangement joins TRBV24-1 to TRBJ2-3; D is unresolved. CDR1 and CDR2 from the germline V gene are KGHDR and SFDVKD. Trimming cost V 0 bases and J 1 base, with 10 bases left between them. The CDR3 runs to 16 residues.

V usage is TRBV4-1 and J usage is TRBJ1-6; the D is unclear. The length of the CDR3 is 16 residues. V was pared by 0 bases and J by 8 bases, with 14 bases between. Germline V gene lookup returns CDR1 MGHRA and CDR2 YSYEKL. The CDR3 protein is CASSQEVAVGYSPLHF. The CDR3 DNA follows: TGCGCCAGCAGCCAAGAGGTGGCAGTGGGTTATTCACCCCTCCACTTT.

The table lists this clonotype with many counts. The V and J genes are TRBV10-3 and TRBJ1-2; D might be TRBD1 (5 bases). The germline gives CDR1 ENHRY, CDR2 SYGVKD. Trimming shortened V by 4 bases and J by 0 bases, and 12 bases separated the two germline ends. The CDR3 loop spans 15 amino acids. The CDR3 DNA reads as TGTGCCATCAGTGGCCTCGGGACTGCTAACTATGGCTACACCTTC. Its translation is CAISGLGTANYGYTF.

This clonotype has a count of ten or more. The genes are TRBV7-3 and TRBJ2-3; TRBD2 agrees at 11 bases. With 5 bases clipped from V and 3 bases from J, the junction kept 7 bases outside the gene matches. Germline-derived CDR1 and CDR2 are SGHTA and FQGTGA. The CDR3 runs 16 residues. CDR3: CASSPRVAGGTDTQYF. CDR3 nucleotides: TGTGCCAGCAGCCCAAGGGTAGCGGGGGGGACAGATACGCAGTATTTT.

This clonotype was found many times. This chain uses TRBV5-6 with TRBJ1-5, with TRBD1 matching over 7 bases. Germline V CDR1 and CDR2: SGHDT, YYEEEE. The CDR3 has 15 amino acids. V lost 4 bases, J lost 2 bases, and 6 bases stayed unmatched. CDR3 DNA sequence: TGTGCCAGCAGCCCTTACAGGGGAGGCAATCAGCCCCAGCATTTT. Encoded protein: CASSPYRGGNQPQHF. The whole variable domain, filled in from reference TRBV5-6 and TRBJ1-5, reads DAGVTQSPTHLIKTRGQQVTLRCSPKSGHDTVSWYQQALGQGPQFIFQYYEEEERQRGNFPDRFSGHQFPNYSSELNVNALLLGDSALYLCASSPYRGGNQPQHFGDGTRLSIL.

The chain joins TRBV20-1 to TRBJ1-6; D might be TRBD1 (6 bases). CDR1 and CDR2 from the germline V gene are DFQATT and SNEGSKA (reference sequence). V lost 0 bases, J lost 6 bases, and 15 bases lay in between. This CDR3 has 16 amino acids. The CDR3 sequence is CSARDPGGTTNSPLHF. The CDR3 DNA reads TGCAGTGCTAGAGATCCCGGGGGGACAACTAATTCACCCCTCCACTTT.

The chain recombines TRBV15 with TRBJ2-7; 7 bases are shared with TRBD2. Per the germline V gene, CDR1 is LNHNV and CDR2 is YYDKDF (reference sequence). This CDR3 comprises 15 residues. V was pared by 1 base and J by 7 bases, with 10 bases of the junction left unmatched. Here the CDR3 DNA reads TGTGCCACCAGCAGAGGGGCAGGGACTACGACGGAGCAGTACTTC. Protein sequence: CATSRGAGTTTEQYF. The whole variable domain, filled in from reference TRBV15 and TRBJ2-7, reads DAMVIQNPRYQVTQFGKPVTLSCSQTLNHNVMYWYQQKSSQAPKLLFHYYDKDFNNEADTPDNFQSRRPNTSFCFLDIRSPGLGDTAMYLCATSRGAGTTTEQYFGPGTRLTVT.